This T cell receptor beta chain is drawn from a study of regulatory T cells in long-lasting Graves disease. In its sample, this clonotype was seen a few times. Germline CDR1 is SGHAT and CDR2 is FQDESV (reference sequence). CDR3 size: 14 residues. Trimming pared 3 bases from V and 4 bases from J, leaving 13 bases between. Researchers made TCR beta libraries by using iRepertoire HTBI primers and running Arm-PCR on CDR3 regions. TCRdb analysed the multiplex PCR reads with MiXCR anew, one entry per CDR3 protein. Of about 400,000 distinct CDR3 sequences listed, 14% to 15% were seen once; the top ten hold about 8.2%. Regarding time point: newly diagnosed GD, antithyroid drugs for less than 3 months. RNA extracted from PBMCs served as the sequencing template. This sample was shared with a second study, whose subject was T cells in Graves' hyperthyroidism and ophthalmopathy. This second study says: Those patients with uncontrolled infection, other autoimmune disease, pregnancy or lactation were excluded.

The chain couples TRBV11-1 to TRBJ2-7, with a possible D match to TRBD1 (6 bases). Sequenced material: peripheral blood mononuclear cells (PBMCs), taken at new diagnosis, from a patient treated with antithyroid drugs. This receptor was taken from a woman aged 40-49 years with Graves disease. CDR3: CASSLVAGEYEQYF. The CDR3 DNA sequence: TGTGCCAGCAGCTTGGTTGCAGGGGAGTACGAGCAGTACTTC. Using reference TRBV11-1 and TRBJ2-7 for the parts outside the CDR3, the full variable domain is EAEVAQSPRYKITEKSQAVAFWCDPISGHATLYWYRQILGQGPELLVQFQDESVVDDSQLPKDRFSAERLKGVDSTLKIQPAELGDSAMYLCASSLVAGEYEQYFGPGTRLTVT.